This TCR beta chain was observed in a study of cytomegalovirus exposure and HLA in healthy donors. Study context: Unique TCRs numbering around 85 million, obtained from HLA-typed donors, made up an early data release. Study-level results: There were some public TCRs occurring in many donors, but most TCR sequences were rare.

PCR amplification relied on 60 Vbeta primers (plus 13 Jbeta primers). Clones were sequenced by immunoSEQ multiplex PCR, and TCRdb holds only the in-frame ones, with some missing. Of some 120,000 clones detected, about 76% appear once; the ten largest clones hold around 12%. Remarks on this clone: The antigen is undetermined.

Regarding donors, all were healthy bone marrow donors. The V end lost 2 bases, the J end lost 4 bases, and 11 bases lay between the germline ends. Germline CDR1 is GTSNPN and CDR2 is SVGIG (reference sequence). The CDR3 runs 13 residues. Sequencing input: PBMCs. The chain combines TRBV30 with TRBJ1-2, with D possibly matching TRBD1 (5 bases). The receptor's source is a middle-aged woman in good health and CMV-seropositive. The CDR3 spells CAWSNRIIYGYTF. In DNA form, the CDR3 reads TGTGCCTGGAGTAACAGGATTATCTATGGCTACACCTTC.